The entry below gives a single T cell receptor beta chain sequence along with its context. Its specificity is unknown. The CDR3 sequence is 12 residues long. Trimming took off 7 bases at V and 7 bases at J, with 12 bases between the two ends. Germline V gene data show CDR1 as MNHEY and CDR2 as SVGAGI. The data stem from a study of T-cell memory formation after mild COVID-19. General study results and limits: Clones contracting day 15 to 85 were balanced CD4/CD8; later expanders leaned CD4+.

MiXCR, run by TCRdb on the 5' RACE reads, gives a single entry per CDR3 protein. The data contain just under 350,000 distinct CDR3 sequences, over 10% of them singletons. The sequence derives from a young man who had mild COVID-19 (a few samples of this study predate the infection). Cell type and time point are not known. The sequencing input was PBMCs or a T cell subset sorted from them (not recorded which). The rearrangement joins TRBV6-5 to TRBJ2-3; no reliable D call. The CDR3 DNA reads as TGTGCCAGCAAGAGCAGATACAATACGCAGTATTTT. This encodes CASKSRYNTQYF.